This T cell receptor beta chain was found in a study of T cell repertoires in aging, cancer and after chemotherapy. In the study overall: Six age groups, ranging from 30 or younger to 70 or older, included the donors. Repeat sampling of healthy donors over several months to years showed clear clonal overlap. Broader study findings: Compared with age-matched healthy donors, untreated hematological or solid cancer patients showed higher blood TCR clonality. In cancer patients, declining TCR diversity with age involved lost richness and lost evenness.

Multiplex touch-down PCR with TRB-A/B primers amplified rearranged V-D-J TRB sequences. Via MiXCR, TCRdb re-called the multiplex PCR reads, giving one row per CDR3 protein. In the table there are fewer than 9,500 distinct CDR3 sequences, around a third of which are singletons. This clonotype was seen only a few times. Its antigen is not identified. TCR beta rearrangements were amplified from peripheral blood genomic DNA. Deletions cut 6 bases from V and 5 bases from J, with 7 bases between. CDR3 size: 11 residues. This TCR was sampled from a human donor in good health. Sequencing was done on a sample of blood. V usage is TRBV12-3 or TRBV12-4 and J usage is TRBJ1-1, with unresolved D. The chain's CDR3 is CASSASTEAFF. Here the CDR3 DNA reads TGTGCCAGCAGCGCTTCGACTGAAGCTTTCTTT.